The source of this TCR beta chain is a study of blood T cell repertoires in COVID-19. Study-level background: Acute and convalescent COVID-19 specimens originated in the United States, Italy and Spain.

Here immunoSEQ multiplex PCR was the method, and the copy in TCRdb shows in-frame clones only, minus some. Of about 190,000 clones listed, approximately 91% are singletons. V shed 0 bases, J shed 7 bases, and the junction held 6 bases outside the gene matches. The germline CDR1 and CDR2 sequences are LGHDT and YNNKEL (reference sequence). This CDR3 contains 15 residues. Specimen: peripheral blood. This receptor was identified in a middle-aged woman who had recovered from COVID-19. V and J are TRBV3-1 (or the pseudogene TRBV3-2) and TRBJ2-1; 7 positions agree with TRBD2. The CDR3 loop is CASSQDLTAGNEQFF. CDR3 DNA: TGTGCCAGCAGCCAAGATTTAACAGCGGGGAATGAGCAGTTCTTC.